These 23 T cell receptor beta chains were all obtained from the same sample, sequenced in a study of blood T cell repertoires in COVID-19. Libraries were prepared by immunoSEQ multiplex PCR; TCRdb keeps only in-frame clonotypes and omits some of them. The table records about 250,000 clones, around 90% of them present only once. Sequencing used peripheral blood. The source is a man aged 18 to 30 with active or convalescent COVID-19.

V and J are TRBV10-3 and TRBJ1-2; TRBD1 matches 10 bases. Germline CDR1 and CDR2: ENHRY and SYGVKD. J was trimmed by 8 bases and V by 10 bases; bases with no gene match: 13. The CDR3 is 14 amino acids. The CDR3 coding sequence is TGTGCCACCCAAACCCGGGACAGGGGAGAAGGCTACACCTTC. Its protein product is CATQTRDRGEGYTF.

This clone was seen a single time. The CDR3 DNA follows: TGTGCCAGCAGCGCCCCCGGACAGGGGGCGAACACTGAAGCTTTCTTT. It yields the protein CASSAPGQGANTEAFF. The V gene is TRBV9, the J gene TRBJ1-1; the match to TRBD1 covers 11 bases. Germline values: CDR1 SGDLS, CDR2 YYNGEE. The CDR3 length is 16 residues. V was clipped by 3 bases and J by 1 base; unmatched bases: 5.

The CDR3 DNA reads as TGTGCCAGCTCCCTCTCTGGGGGCATAGGCGCCGGGGAGCTGTTTTTT. The encoded protein is CASSLSGGIGAGELFF. The chain is built from TRBV9 and TRBJ2-2; TRBD1 is a possible D gene (6 bases). V lost 7 bases to trimming and J lost 6 bases, with 22 bases between them. This CDR3 is built from 16 residues. Germline V gene sequence: CDR1 SGDLS, CDR2 YYNGEE.

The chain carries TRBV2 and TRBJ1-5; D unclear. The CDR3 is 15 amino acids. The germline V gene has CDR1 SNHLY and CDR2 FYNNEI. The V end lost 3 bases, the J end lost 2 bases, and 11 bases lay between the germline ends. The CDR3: CASSEGRPRNQPQHF. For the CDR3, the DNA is TGTGCCAGCAGTGAGGGCAGGCCTCGCAATCAGCCCCAGCATTTT.

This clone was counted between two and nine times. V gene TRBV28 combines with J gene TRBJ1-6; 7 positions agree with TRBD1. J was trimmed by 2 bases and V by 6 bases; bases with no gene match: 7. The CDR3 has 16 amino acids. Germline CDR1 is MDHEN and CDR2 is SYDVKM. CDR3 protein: CASSLQGITYNSPLHF. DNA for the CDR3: TGTGCCAGCAGCTTACAGGGGATCACCTATAATTCACCCCTCCACTTT.

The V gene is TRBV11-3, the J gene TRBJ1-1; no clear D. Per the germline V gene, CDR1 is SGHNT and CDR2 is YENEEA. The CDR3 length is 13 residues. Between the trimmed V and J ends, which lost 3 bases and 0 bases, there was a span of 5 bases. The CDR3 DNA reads TGTGCCAGCAGCTTCAGTCTGAACACTGAAGCTTTCTTT. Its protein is CASSFSLNTEAFF.

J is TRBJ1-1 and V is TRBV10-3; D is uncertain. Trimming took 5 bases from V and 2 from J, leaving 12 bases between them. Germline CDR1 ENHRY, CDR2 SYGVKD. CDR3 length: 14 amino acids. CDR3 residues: CAISSFRVNTEAFF. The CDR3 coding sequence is TGTGCCATCAGTTCTTTCCGGGTTAACACTGAAGCTTTCTTT.

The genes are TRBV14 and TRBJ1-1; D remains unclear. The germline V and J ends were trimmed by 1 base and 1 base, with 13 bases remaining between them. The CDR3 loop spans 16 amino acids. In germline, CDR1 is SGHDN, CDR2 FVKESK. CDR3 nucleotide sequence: TGTGCCAGCAGCCAAGGGAGGGCGGGAAGGAACACTGAAGCTTTCTTT. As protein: CASSQGRAGRNTEAFF.

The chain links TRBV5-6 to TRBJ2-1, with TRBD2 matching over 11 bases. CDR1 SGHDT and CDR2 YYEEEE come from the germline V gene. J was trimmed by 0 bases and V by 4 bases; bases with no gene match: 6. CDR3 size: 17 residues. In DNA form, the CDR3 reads TGTGCCAGCAGCCCTAGCGGGGGGCCTTCCTCCTACAATGAGCAGTTCTTC. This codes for CASSPSGGPSSYNEQFF. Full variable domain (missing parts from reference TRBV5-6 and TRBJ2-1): DAGVTQSPTHLIKTRGQQVTLRCSPKSGHDTVSWYQQALGQGPQFIFQYYEEEERQRGNFPDRFSGHQFPNYSSELNVNALLLGDSALYLCASSPSGGPSSYNEQFFGPGTRLTVL.

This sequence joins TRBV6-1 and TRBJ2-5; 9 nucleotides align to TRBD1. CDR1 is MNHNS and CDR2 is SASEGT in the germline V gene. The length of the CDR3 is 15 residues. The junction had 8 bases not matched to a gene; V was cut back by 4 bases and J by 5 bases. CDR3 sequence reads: CASSGAGTGWETQYF. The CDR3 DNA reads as TGTGCCAGCAGTGGAGCCGGGACAGGGTGGGAGACCCAGTACTTC.

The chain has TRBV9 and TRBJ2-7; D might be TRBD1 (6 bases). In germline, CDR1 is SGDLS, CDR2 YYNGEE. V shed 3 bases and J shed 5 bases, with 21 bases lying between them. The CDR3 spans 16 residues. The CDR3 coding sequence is TGTGCCAGCAGCGCCGAGGGACACCTCTCTGTCCACGAGCAGTACTTC. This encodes CASSAEGHLSVHEQYF.

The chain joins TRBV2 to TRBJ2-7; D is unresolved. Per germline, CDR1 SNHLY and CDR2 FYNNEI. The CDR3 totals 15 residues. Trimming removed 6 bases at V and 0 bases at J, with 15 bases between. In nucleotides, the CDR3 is TGTGCCAGCAGACGTACCCCCGAGAGCTCCTACGAGCAGTACTTC. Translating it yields CASRRTPESSYEQYF. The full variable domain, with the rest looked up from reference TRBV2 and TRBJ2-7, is EPEVTQTPSHQVTQMGQEVILRCVPISNHLYFYWYRQILGQKVEFLVSFYNNEISEKSEIFDDQFSVERPDGSNFTLKIRSTKLEDSAMYFCASRRTPESSYEQYFGPGTRLTVT.

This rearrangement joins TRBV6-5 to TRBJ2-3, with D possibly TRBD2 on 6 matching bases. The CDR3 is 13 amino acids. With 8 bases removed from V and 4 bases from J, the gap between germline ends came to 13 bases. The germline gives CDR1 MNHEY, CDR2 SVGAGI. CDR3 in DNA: TGTGCCAGCTCTGAGCGGGTGGCAGATACGCAGTATTTT. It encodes CASSERVADTQYF.

CDR3 nucleotides: TGTGCCAGCAGCTCACTTACTGGCAATGAGCAGTTCTTC. Protein product: CASSSLTGNEQFF. The J gene is TRBJ2-1, the V gene TRBV5-6; no definite D call. The germline V gene has CDR1 SGHDT and CDR2 YYEEEE. The V and J ends lost 3 bases and 6 bases respectively, with 10 bases between them. CDR3 size: 13 residues.

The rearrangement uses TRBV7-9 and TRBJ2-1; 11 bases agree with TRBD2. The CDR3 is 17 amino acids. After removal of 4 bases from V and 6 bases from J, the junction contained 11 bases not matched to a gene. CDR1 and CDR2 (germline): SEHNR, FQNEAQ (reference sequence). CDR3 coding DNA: TGTGCCAGCAGCTCGGCTTTGGGACTAGCGGCACTCAATGAGCAGTTCTTC. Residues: CASSSALGLAALNEQFF.

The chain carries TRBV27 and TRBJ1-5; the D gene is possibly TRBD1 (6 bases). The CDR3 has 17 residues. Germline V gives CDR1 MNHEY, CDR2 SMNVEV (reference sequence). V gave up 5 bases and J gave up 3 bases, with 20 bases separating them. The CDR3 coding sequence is TGTGCCAGCAGTGCTATTCCTGCAACAGGGTCCAATCAGCCCCAGCATTTT. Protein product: CASSAIPATGSNQPQHF.

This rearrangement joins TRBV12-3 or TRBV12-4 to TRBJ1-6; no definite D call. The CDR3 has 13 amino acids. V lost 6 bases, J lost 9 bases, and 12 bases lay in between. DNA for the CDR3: TGTGCCAGCAGCCTTACCGAGGGTTCACCCCTCCACTTT. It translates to CASSLTEGSPLHF.

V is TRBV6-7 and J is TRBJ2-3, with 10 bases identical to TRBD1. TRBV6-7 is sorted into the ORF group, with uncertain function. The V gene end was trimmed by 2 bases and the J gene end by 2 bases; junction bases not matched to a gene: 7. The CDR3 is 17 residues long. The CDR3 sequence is CASSYLGQGLVTDTQYF. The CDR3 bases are TGTGCCAGCAGTTACCTGGGACAGGGGTTGGTCACAGATACGCAGTATTTT.

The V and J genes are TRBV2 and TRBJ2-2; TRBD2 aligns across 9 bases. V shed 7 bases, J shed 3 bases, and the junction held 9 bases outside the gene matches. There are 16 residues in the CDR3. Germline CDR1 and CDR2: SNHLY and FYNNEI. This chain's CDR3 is CASTLRGTSYTGELFF. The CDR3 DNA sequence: TGTGCCAGCACTCTAAGGGGGACTAGCTACACCGGGGAGCTGTTTTTT. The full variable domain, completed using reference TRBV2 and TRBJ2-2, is EPEVTQTPSHQVTQMGQEVILRCVPISNHLYFYWYRQILGQKVEFLVSFYNNEISEKSEIFDDQFSVERPDGSNFTLKIRSTKLEDSAMYFCASTLRGTSYTGELFFGEGSRLTVL.

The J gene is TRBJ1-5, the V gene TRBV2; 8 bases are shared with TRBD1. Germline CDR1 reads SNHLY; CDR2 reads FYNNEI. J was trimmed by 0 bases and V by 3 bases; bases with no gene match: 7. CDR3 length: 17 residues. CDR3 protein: CASSEQQGGYSNQPQHF. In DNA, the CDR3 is TGTGCCAGCAGTGAGCAACAGGGGGGGTATAGCAATCAGCCCCAGCATTTT.

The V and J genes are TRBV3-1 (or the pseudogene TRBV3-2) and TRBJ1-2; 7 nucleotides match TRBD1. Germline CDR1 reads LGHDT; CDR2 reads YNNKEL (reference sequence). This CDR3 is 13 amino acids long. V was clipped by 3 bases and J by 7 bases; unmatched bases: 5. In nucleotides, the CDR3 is TGTGCCAGCAGCCATGGAGGGGACAGTGGCTACACCTTC. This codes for CASSHGGDSGYTF.

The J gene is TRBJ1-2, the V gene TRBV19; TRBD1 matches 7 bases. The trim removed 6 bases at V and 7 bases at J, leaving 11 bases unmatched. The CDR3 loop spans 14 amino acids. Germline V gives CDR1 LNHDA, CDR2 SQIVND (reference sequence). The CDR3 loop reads CASSPTGQAVGYTF. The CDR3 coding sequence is TGTGCCAGTAGCCCCACCGGACAGGCCGTTGGCTACACCTTC.

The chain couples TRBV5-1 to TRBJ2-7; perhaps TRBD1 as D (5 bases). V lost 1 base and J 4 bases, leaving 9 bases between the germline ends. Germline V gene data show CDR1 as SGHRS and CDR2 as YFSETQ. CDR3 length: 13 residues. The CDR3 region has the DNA TGCGCCAGCAGCTTGAGGCAGGGATACGAGCAGTACTTC. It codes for CASSLRQGYEQYF.